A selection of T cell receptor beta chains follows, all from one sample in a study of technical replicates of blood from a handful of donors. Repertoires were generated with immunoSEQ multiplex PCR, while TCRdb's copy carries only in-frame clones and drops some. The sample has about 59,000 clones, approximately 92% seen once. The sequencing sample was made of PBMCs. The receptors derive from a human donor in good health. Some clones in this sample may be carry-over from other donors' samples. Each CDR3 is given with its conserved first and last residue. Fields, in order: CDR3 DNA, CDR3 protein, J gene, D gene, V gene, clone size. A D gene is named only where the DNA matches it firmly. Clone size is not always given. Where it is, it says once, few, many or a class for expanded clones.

TGCGCCAGCAGCCGCACAACTAGCGGGAGGGACAATGAGCAGTTCTTC	CASSRTTSGRDNEQFF	TRBJ2-1	TRBD2	TRBV4-3	NA
TGTGCCAGCGGTCGGGGACTAGCGCAAGAGACCCAGTACTTC	CASGRGLAQETQYF	TRBJ2-5	TRBD2	TRBV6-5	NA
TGTGCCAGCAGCTACGACAGGGAAAGAGAGACCCAGTACTTC	CASSYDRERETQYF	TRBJ2-5	TRBD1	TRBV7-8	NA
TGTGCCAGCAGCATGACAGGACCCCCTAACACCGGGGAGCTGTTTTTT	CASSMTGPPNTGELFF	TRBJ2-2	NA	TRBV7-2	NA
TGTGCCAGCAGTTACGTGAGGGGGCAGAACACTGAAGCTTTCTTT	CASSYVRGQNTEAFF	TRBJ1-1	TRBD1	TRBV6-5	NA
TGTGCCTGGAGGACGTGGGGGGACAATGAGCAGTTCTTC	CAWRTWGDNEQFF	TRBJ2-1	NA	TRBV30	NA
TGTGCCAGCAGCTTAATGGGGGGGAGCAATCAGCCCCAGCATTTT	CASSLMGGSNQPQHF	TRBJ1-5	NA	TRBV7-8	NA
TGTGCCAGCAGCTTAATAACAGACATCAGCTATGGCTACACCTTC	CASSLITDISYGYTF	TRBJ1-2	NA	TRBV5-4	NA
TGCGCCAGCAGCCAAGAGTCCGGCGGAGGAAACACCATATATTTT	CASSQESGGGNTIYF	TRBJ1-3	NA	TRBV4-3	NA
TGCGCCAGCAGCCGACAAGACAGGGTCCTGATCACTGAAGCTTTCTTT	CASSRQDRVLITEAFF	TRBJ1-1	TRBD1	TRBV4-1	NA
TGTGCCAGCAGTTACTCGGTTACAAACGGGGCCAACGTCCTGACTTTC	CASSYSVTNGANVLTF	TRBJ2-6	NA	TRBV6-5	NA
TGTGCCAGCAGCCAGGAAGTAGCGGGAGGGACAGATACGCAGTATTTT	CASSQEVAGGTDTQYF	TRBJ2-3	TRBD2	TRBV4-2	NA
TGCGCCAGCAGCTTGGACAGGTTGTCTGGGGCCAACGTCCTGACTTTC	CASSLDRLSGANVLTF	TRBJ2-6	NA	TRBV5-1	once
TGTGCCAGTAGTACCGACAGGAGCTCTGGAAACACCATATATTTT	CASSTDRSSGNTIYF	TRBJ1-3	NA	TRBV19	NA
TGTGCCGGTACTTTATGGTTTTCGGGCTCTGGGGCCAACGTCCTGACTTTC	CAGTLWFSGSGANVLTF	TRBJ2-6	NA	TRBV30	once
TGTGCCAGCAGTGTAGGGGGCAGGGGGCTGAACTACGAGCAGTACTTC	CASSVGGRGLNYEQYF	TRBJ2-7	TRBD1	TRBV6-6	NA
TGTGCCAGCAGCTTAGGTCCGGGGGGCGAGCAGTACTTC	CASSLGPGGEQYF	TRBJ2-7	TRBD2	TRBV7-3	NA
TGTGCCAGCAGCCAGGGGGGGACTAGCGGGAGAGATGAGCAGTTCTTC	CASSQGGTSGRDEQFF	TRBJ2-1	TRBD2	TRBV4-2	NA
TGTGCCAGCAGCTTCTCGCCCGGGAACTGGGCTGAAGCTTTCTTT	CASSFSPGNWAEAFF	TRBJ1-1	NA	TRBV7-9	NA
TGTGCCAGCAGTGAAGCGCGAGTTAATGAGCAGTTCTTC	CASSEARVNEQFF	TRBJ2-1	NA	TRBV6-1	NA
TGTGCCAGCTCACCCATGGTTTCCCGAGCCTACGAGCAGTACTTC	CASSPMVSRAYEQYF	TRBJ2-7	NA	TRBV18	NA
TGTGCCACCCTGACTAGCGGGGGGGCCTACGAGCAGTACTTC	CATLTSGGAYEQYF	TRBJ2-7	TRBD2	TRBV6-1	NA
TGTGCCAGCAGCTTAACCCCCGGGGGCCAAGAGACCCAGTACTTC	CASSLTPGGQETQYF	TRBJ2-5	NA	TRBV7-2	NA
TGCGCCAGCAGCTCGGGACAGGGGATTTCAACTAATGAAAAACTGTTTTTT	CASSSGQGISTNEKLFF	TRBJ1-4	TRBD1	TRBV5-1	NA
TGTGCCAGCAGTAGACCCCTAGTGGATCCCACAGATACGCAGTATTTT	CASSRPLVDPTDTQYF	TRBJ2-3	NA	TRBV7-2	once
TGTGCCAGCAGCTCCATGCAAGGACTGAACACCGGGGAGCTGTTTTTT	CASSSMQGLNTGELFF	TRBJ2-2	NA	TRBV21-1	few
TGTGCCAGCAGCGGGACTAGCGGGGGTTTGAACAATGAGCAGTTCTTC	CASSGTSGGLNNEQFF	TRBJ2-1	TRBD2	TRBV4-2	NA
TGTGCCAGCAGCCCCCCCTTAGGACTAGCGGGGGCCTACGAGCAGTACTTC	CASSPPLGLAGAYEQYF	TRBJ2-7	TRBD2	TRBV7-2	NA
TGTGCCAGAAGCAAGGAAGTAGGGGGCCCGAACACTGAAGCTTTCTTT	CARSKEVGGPNTEAFF	TRBJ1-1	TRBD1	TRBV5-3	NA
TGTGCCAGCAGCCTGTCGGACAGGTTCCTGAACACTGAAGCTTTCTTT	CASSLSDRFLNTEAFF	TRBJ1-1	TRBD1	TRBV5-8	NA
TGTGCCAGCAGTTATACAGGGGGCAGGTTAAACACCATATATTTT	CASSYTGGRLNTIYF	TRBJ1-3	TRBD1	TRBV6-5	NA
TGTGCCAGTAGTAGCGGGGGGCCGTATGAAGATACGCAGTATTTT	CASSSGGPYEDTQYF	TRBJ2-3	TRBD2	TRBV19	NA
TGTGCCAGCAGTACCAACAGGGGGGACGGAGAGCAGTACTTC	CASSTNRGDGEQYF	TRBJ2-7	TRBD1	TRBV27	NA
TGTGCCAGCAGCTCGGTGGGAGGGGAAGGGAACAATGAGCAGTTCTTC	CASSSVGGEGNNEQFF	TRBJ2-1	TRBD2	TRBV13	NA
TGCGCCAGCAGCCCCGACCTGAGCGGGAGCGGAGACGAGCAGTACTTC	CASSPDLSGSGDEQYF	TRBJ2-7	TRBD2	TRBV4-3	NA
TGCAGCGTTGCGCCCAGGGGGATAGATGGCTACACCTTC	CSVAPRGIDGYTF	TRBJ1-2	TRBD1	TRBV29-1	once
TGTGCCAGCAGAAGGACAGGGGGGGACGGCTACACCTTC	CASRRTGGDGYTF	TRBJ1-2	TRBD1	TRBV6-4	NA
TGTGCCAGCAGCTCCGGGGGGACAGGGTACCACGAGCAGTACTTC	CASSSGGTGYHEQYF	TRBJ2-7	TRBD1	TRBV5-6	NA
TGTGCCAGCAGCAGAACCTCCACAGGTTACGGGGAGCTGTTTTTT	CASSRTSTGYGELFF	TRBJ2-2	NA	TRBV4-2	once
TGTGCCAGCAGCTTGGATAGCGGGGGTTACAATGAGCAGTTCTTC	CASSLDSGGYNEQFF	TRBJ2-1	TRBD2	TRBV7-3	NA
TGCGCCAGCAGCCAAGAGTGGCGGGAGGGCCTGACAGATACGCAGTATTTT	CASSQEWREGLTDTQYF	TRBJ2-3	TRBD2	TRBV4-3	NA
TGTGCCAGCAGCCCAGGGGGCATGAACACTGAAGCTTTCTTT	CASSPGGMNTEAFF	TRBJ1-1	TRBD1	TRBV9	once
TGTGCCAGCAGCTTCCTACAGGGTGTGAGGGAAAAACTGTTTTTT	CASSFLQGVREKLFF	TRBJ1-4	NA	TRBV7-9	NA
TGTGCCAGCAGTGGCAGGGTGGGGAACGAGCAGTACTTC	CASSGRVGNEQYF	TRBJ2-7	NA	TRBV2	once